This is a list of T cell receptor beta chains from one sample in a study of blood T cell repertoires in COVID-19. Profiling relied on immunoSEQ multiplex PCR, and the TCRdb table lists in-frame clones only, not all of them. The sample carries about 200,000 clones, about nine tenths recorded once. The sample was peripheral blood. These receptors all stem from a man aged 55-75 years who had recovered from COVID-19. Both conserved end residues are part of each CDR3. A D gene is named only where the DNA matches it firmly. Only some rows state a clone size, as once, few, many or a class for expanded clones.

j_call: TRBJ2-7; d_call: TRBD2; clone_size: -; v_call: TRBV7-3; cdr3_nt: TGTGCCAGCAGCTTAGGCCTAGCGGGAGGTGAGAACGAGCAGTACTTC; cdr3_aa: CASSLGLAGGENEQYF
j_call: TRBJ2-3; d_call: -; clone_size: -; v_call: TRBV6-5; cdr3_nt: TGTGCCAGCAGTTACTCGAGGGATACGCAGTATTTT; cdr3_aa: CASSYSRDTQYF
j_call: TRBJ2-4; d_call: -; clone_size: -; v_call: TRBV5-1; cdr3_nt: TGCGCCAGCAGCTTGGGACAGCTCAAAGGGGACATTCAGTACTTC; cdr3_aa: CASSLGQLKGDIQYF
j_call: TRBJ1-4; d_call: TRBD1; clone_size: few; v_call: TRBV2; cdr3_nt: TGTGCCAGCAGGTCGGGACAGGGTCGTGAAAAACTGTTTTTT; cdr3_aa: CASRSGQGREKLFF
j_call: TRBJ2-1; d_call: TRBD2; clone_size: -; v_call: TRBV29-1; cdr3_nt: TGCAGCGTTGCAAATCCGAGCGGGGGGCCAGGGAATGAGCAGTTCTTC; cdr3_aa: CSVANPSGGPGNEQFF
j_call: TRBJ1-2; d_call: -; clone_size: -; v_call: TRBV6-2/TRBV6-3; cdr3_nt: TGTGCCAGCAGTTATAGGACAGCCGCTAACTATGGCTACACCTTC; cdr3_aa: CASSYRTAANYGYTF
j_call: TRBJ2-2; d_call: TRBD1; clone_size: -; v_call: TRBV6-2/TRBV6-3; cdr3_nt: TGTGCCAGCAGTAGACAGGGTTCCACCGGGGAGCTGTTTTTT; cdr3_aa: CASSRQGSTGELFF
j_call: TRBJ2-2; d_call: TRBD2; clone_size: -; v_call: TRBV6-5; cdr3_nt: TGTGCCAGCAGTTACGGGACTAGGAGCGGGGAGCTGTTTTTT; cdr3_aa: CASSYGTRSGELFF
j_call: TRBJ2-1; d_call: TRBD2; clone_size: once; v_call: TRBV19; cdr3_nt: TGTGCCAGTAGTATAGACTTGACGACTAGCGGGAGGGGAGGGCAGTTCTTC; cdr3_aa: CASSIDLTTSGRGGQFF
j_call: TRBJ2-7; d_call: -; clone_size: -; v_call: TRBV5-4; cdr3_nt: TGTGCCAGCAGCTTAGTCGGTGGTTCCTACGAGCAGTACTTC; cdr3_aa: CASSLVGGSYEQYF
j_call: TRBJ2-3; d_call: TRBD1; clone_size: -; v_call: TRBV6-5; cdr3_nt: TGTGCCAGCAGGGACAGGGGTGGAACAGATACGCAGTATTTT; cdr3_aa: CASRDRGGTDTQYF
j_call: TRBJ2-7; d_call: TRBD2; clone_size: few; v_call: TRBV5-4; cdr3_nt: TGTGCCAGCAGCTTAGCGGGACCCAACTCCTACGAGCAGTACTTC; cdr3_aa: CASSLAGPNSYEQYF
j_call: TRBJ1-4; d_call: TRBD1; clone_size: -; v_call: TRBV5-1; cdr3_nt: TGCGCCAGCAGCTTGGCGGACAGGGCCAGTGAAAAACTGTTTTTT; cdr3_aa: CASSLADRASEKLFF
j_call: TRBJ1-1; d_call: -; clone_size: few; v_call: TRBV2; cdr3_nt: TGTGCCAGCATGGCAGTCAAAAACACTGAAGCTTTCTTT; cdr3_aa: CASMAVKNTEAFF
j_call: TRBJ2-7; d_call: TRBD1; clone_size: once; v_call: TRBV7-9; cdr3_nt: TGTGCCAGCAGCCGGTGGGGACAGGGGATATTCTACGAGCAGTACTTC; cdr3_aa: CASSRWGQGIFYEQYF
j_call: TRBJ1-4; d_call: TRBD1; clone_size: -; v_call: TRBV19; cdr3_nt: TGTGCCAGTAGTAGAACAGGGGCCATTGATGAAAAACTGTTTTTT; cdr3_aa: CASSRTGAIDEKLFF
j_call: TRBJ1-1; d_call: -; clone_size: -; v_call: TRBV5-4; cdr3_nt: TGTGCCAGCAGCCCCTCACCCAACCGGGTCAGAAGCACTGAAGCTTTCTTT; cdr3_aa: CASSPSPNRVRSTEAFF
j_call: TRBJ2-3; d_call: -; clone_size: -; v_call: TRBV7-3; cdr3_nt: TGTGCCAGCAGCTCAACGAGGGCGGCAGATACGCAGTATTTT; cdr3_aa: CASSSTRAADTQYF
j_call: TRBJ2-2; d_call: -; clone_size: -; v_call: TRBV2; cdr3_nt: TGTGCCAGCAGGCCCGAGGTCGTAGACACCGGGGAGCTGTTTTTT; cdr3_aa: CASRPEVVDTGELFF
j_call: TRBJ1-5; d_call: -; clone_size: -; v_call: TRBV28; cdr3_nt: TGTGCCAGCAGCCACTACCCCCCTGGCCAGCCCCAGCATTTT; cdr3_aa: CASSHYPPGQPQHF
j_call: TRBJ2-7; d_call: -; clone_size: few; v_call: TRBV2; cdr3_nt: TGTGCCAGCAGCCCATTCTACGAGCAGTACTTC; cdr3_aa: CASSPFYEQYF
j_call: TRBJ1-5; d_call: TRBD1; clone_size: -; v_call: TRBV24-1; cdr3_nt: TGTGCCACCAGTGACGGACAGGCCGATCAGCCCCAGCATTTT; cdr3_aa: CATSDGQADQPQHF
j_call: TRBJ2-7; d_call: -; clone_size: -; v_call: TRBV11-2; cdr3_nt: TGTGCCAGCAGCTCGCAACCGGGAGTAAACTTCTACGAGCAGTACTTC; cdr3_aa: CASSSQPGVNFYEQYF
j_call: TRBJ1-5; d_call: TRBD1; clone_size: -; v_call: TRBV19; cdr3_nt: TGTGCCACCGAAAGACAGGGCGGTCGTCAGCCCCAGCATTTT; cdr3_aa: CATERQGGRQPQHF
j_call: TRBJ2-7; d_call: -; clone_size: -; v_call: TRBV7-9; cdr3_nt: TGTGCCAGCAGCTCCAGATACTCCTACGAGCAGTACTTC; cdr3_aa: CASSSRYSYEQYF
j_call: TRBJ2-3; d_call: -; clone_size: once; v_call: TRBV27; cdr3_nt: TGTGCCAGCAGGCACCCGGAGGGCACAGATACGCAGTATTTT; cdr3_aa: CASRHPEGTDTQYF
j_call: TRBJ1-2; d_call: -; clone_size: -; v_call: TRBV5-1; cdr3_nt: TGCGCCAGCAGCGTCTTGTTTGGGAGTGGCTACACCTTC; cdr3_aa: CASSVLFGSGYTF
j_call: TRBJ1-1; d_call: -; clone_size: few; v_call: TRBV19; cdr3_nt: TGTGCCAGTAGTATTAGAACGAACACTGAAGCTTTCTTT; cdr3_aa: CASSIRTNTEAFF
j_call: TRBJ1-1; d_call: -; clone_size: -; v_call: TRBV19; cdr3_nt: TGTGCCAGTAAGACCGGAGGGTACACTGAAGCTTTCTTT; cdr3_aa: CASKTGGYTEAFF
j_call: TRBJ2-2; d_call: -; clone_size: -; v_call: TRBV7-2; cdr3_nt: TGTGCCAGCAGCTTATCAAGTGGCTTGAACACCGGGGAGCTGTTTTTT; cdr3_aa: CASSLSSGLNTGELFF
j_call: TRBJ1-6; d_call: -; clone_size: once; v_call: TRBV2; cdr3_nt: TGTGCCAGCAACGCAAACAGGGAGGGGGCACCCCTCCACTTT; cdr3_aa: CASNANREGAPLHF
j_call: TRBJ1-1; d_call: -; clone_size: -; v_call: TRBV6-2/TRBV6-3; cdr3_nt: TGTGCCAGCAGTCCAAAGATTGACAGGAACACTGAAGCTTTCTTT; cdr3_aa: CASSPKIDRNTEAFF
j_call: TRBJ2-3; d_call: -; clone_size: -; v_call: TRBV2; cdr3_nt: TGTGCCAGCAGTGAAGTCATTAGCACAGATACGCAGTATTTT; cdr3_aa: CASSEVISTDTQYF
j_call: TRBJ1-2; d_call: TRBD1; clone_size: -; v_call: TRBV24-1; cdr3_nt: TGTGCCACCAGCTTAACAGGGGGCGACTATGGCTACACCTTC; cdr3_aa: CATSLTGGDYGYTF
j_call: TRBJ1-5; d_call: TRBD1; clone_size: -; v_call: TRBV27; cdr3_nt: TGTGCCAGCAGGAATAGGACAGGGGGAAGCAATCAGCCCCAGCATTTT; cdr3_aa: CASRNRTGGSNQPQHF
j_call: TRBJ2-1; d_call: TRBD1; clone_size: -; v_call: TRBV5-8; cdr3_nt: TGTGCCAGCAGCTTTGCCGGGACAGGAGCCGCCCATGAGCAGTTCTTC; cdr3_aa: CASSFAGTGAAHEQFF
j_call: TRBJ1-2; d_call: -; clone_size: -; v_call: TRBV9; cdr3_nt: TGTGCCAGCAGCCCGGGGGGGAATGGCTACACCTTC; cdr3_aa: CASSPGGNGYTF
j_call: TRBJ2-1; d_call: -; clone_size: -; v_call: TRBV5-1; cdr3_nt: TGCGCCAGCAGCTTCGGTGACAAGACCTACAATGAGCAGTTCTTC; cdr3_aa: CASSFGDKTYNEQFF
j_call: TRBJ1-5; d_call: TRBD1; clone_size: -; v_call: TRBV2; cdr3_nt: TGTGCCAGCAGTCCGGGACAGCTAAGCTATAGCAATCAGCCCCAGCATTTT; cdr3_aa: CASSPGQLSYSNQPQHF
j_call: TRBJ2-3; d_call: -; clone_size: -; v_call: TRBV7-2; cdr3_nt: TGTGCCAGCAGCGCAGTAGAGTTCGGGGTTACGCAGTATTTT; cdr3_aa: CASSAVEFGVTQYF
j_call: TRBJ2-1; d_call: TRBD2; clone_size: -; v_call: TRBV2; cdr3_nt: TGTGCCAGCAGGATGAGGACTAGCGGGAGGGTCTACAATGAGCAGTTCTTC; cdr3_aa: CASRMRTSGRVYNEQFF
j_call: TRBJ2-1; d_call: TRBD2; clone_size: -; v_call: TRBV5-1; cdr3_nt: TGCGCCAGCAGCTTGGGGCCGGGACTAGCGGGAGTGGGGGTGTCCTACAATGAGCAGTTCTTC; cdr3_aa: CASSLGPGLAGVGVSYNEQFF
j_call: TRBJ2-7; d_call: TRBD1; clone_size: -; v_call: TRBV4-1; cdr3_nt: TGCGCCAGCAGCCTTGGACAGGGTATCTACGAGCAGTACTTC; cdr3_aa: CASSLGQGIYEQYF
j_call: TRBJ1-1; d_call: -; clone_size: -; v_call: TRBV2; cdr3_nt: TGTGCCAGCAGAGAAACTGCCCCCACTGAAGCTTTCTTT; cdr3_aa: CASRETAPTEAFF
j_call: TRBJ2-3; d_call: TRBD1; clone_size: once; v_call: TRBV5-6; cdr3_nt: TGTGCCAGCAGCTTCACACAGGGGGATAGCACAGATACGCAGTATTTT; cdr3_aa: CASSFTQGDSTDTQYF
j_call: TRBJ1-1; d_call: -; clone_size: few; v_call: TRBV7-8; cdr3_nt: TGTGCCAGCAGCCCACTTTGGGGGGGCGCGGACACTGAAGCTTTCTTT; cdr3_aa: CASSPLWGGADTEAFF